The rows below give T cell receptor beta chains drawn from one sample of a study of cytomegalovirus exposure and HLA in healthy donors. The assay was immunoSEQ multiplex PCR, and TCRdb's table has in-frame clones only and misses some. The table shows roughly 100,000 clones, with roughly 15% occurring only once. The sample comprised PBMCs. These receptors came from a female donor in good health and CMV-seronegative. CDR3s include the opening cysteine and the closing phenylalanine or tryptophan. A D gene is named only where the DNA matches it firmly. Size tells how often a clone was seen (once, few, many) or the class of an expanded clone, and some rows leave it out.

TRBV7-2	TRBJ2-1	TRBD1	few	CASSDRTGGDEQFF	TGTGCCAGCAGCGACCGGACAGGAGGAGATGAGCAGTTCTTC
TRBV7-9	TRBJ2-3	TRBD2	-	CASSLGLAGTDTQYF	TGTGCCAGCAGCTTAGGACTAGCTGGCACAGATACGCAGTATTTT
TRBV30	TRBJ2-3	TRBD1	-	CAWSSRDRGRLSTDTQYF	TGTGCCTGGAGTTCCCGGGACAGGGGGCGTCTAAGCACAGATACGCAGTATTTT
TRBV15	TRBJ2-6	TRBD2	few	CATSRLAGGPDPWSSGANVLTF	TGTGCCACCAGCCGACTAGCGGGGGGTCCCGACCCATGGAGCTCTGGGGCCAACGTCCTGACTTTC
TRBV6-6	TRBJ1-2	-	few	CASSYSESGFGGYTF	TGTGCCAGCAGTTACTCGGAGTCCGGTTTTGGTGGCTACACCTTC
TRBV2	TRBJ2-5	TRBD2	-	CASSAGTSGGVLETQYF	TGTGCCAGCAGTGCCGGGACTAGCGGGGGCGTTCTGGAGACCCAGTACTTC
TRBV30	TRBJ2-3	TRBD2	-	CAWSGAAGGPIDTQYF	TGTGCCTGGAGTGGGGCAGCGGGGGGGCCAATAGATACGCAGTATTTT
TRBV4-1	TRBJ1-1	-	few	CASSQDHGNTEAFF	TGCGCCAGCAGCCAAGACCACGGGAACACTGAAGCTTTCTTT
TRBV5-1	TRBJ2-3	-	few	CASSAGTQGTDTQYF	TGCGCCAGCAGCGCCGGGACTCAGGGCACAGATACGCAGTATTTT
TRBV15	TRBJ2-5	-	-	CATSRAGMYETQYF	TGTGCCACCAGCAGAGCAGGGATGTACGAGACCCAGTACTTC
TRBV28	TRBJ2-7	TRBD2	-	CACRASGRAEGEQYF	TGTGCCTGCCGGGCTAGCGGGAGGGCCGAAGGCGAGCAGTACTTC
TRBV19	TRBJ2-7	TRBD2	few	CASSIQAGEIGEQYF	TGTGCCAGTAGTATCCAGGCGGGAGAAATCGGCGAGCAGTACTTC
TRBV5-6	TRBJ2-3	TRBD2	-	CASSAGLAGGDTDTQYF	TGTGCCAGCAGCGCGGGACTAGCGGGAGGGGACACAGATACGCAGTATTTT
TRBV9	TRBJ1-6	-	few	CASSVDGLSGSYNSPLHF	TGTGCCAGCAGCGTAGACGGACTGTCCGGCTCCTATAATTCACCCCTCCACTTT
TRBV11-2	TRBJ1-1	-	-	CASSPGHRNTEAFF	TGTGCCAGCAGCCCCGGACACCGGAACACTGAAGCTTTCTTT
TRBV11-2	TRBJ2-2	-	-	CASRFGRGVDTGPGELFF	TGTGCCAGCCGCTTCGGGAGAGGAGTTGACACGGGCCCCGGGGAGCTGTTTTTT
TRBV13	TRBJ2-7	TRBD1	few	CASSRDRGDYEQYF	TGTGCCAGCAGCCGGGACAGGGGAGACTACGAGCAGTACTTC
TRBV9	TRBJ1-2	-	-	CASSERDNRRPNYGYTF	TGTGCCAGCAGCGAGAGGGATAACAGACGCCCTAACTATGGCTACACCTTC
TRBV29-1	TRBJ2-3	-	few	CSVEDLTRGDTQYF	TGCAGCGTTGAAGATCTTACGAGGGGGGATACGCAGTATTTT
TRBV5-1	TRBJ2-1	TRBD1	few	CASSLGPGTGGNEQFF	TGCGCCAGCAGCTTGGGGCCCGGGACAGGGGGCAATGAGCAGTTCTTC
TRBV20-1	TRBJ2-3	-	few	CSAAHTDTQYF	TGCAGTGCGGCACATACAGATACGCAGTATTTT
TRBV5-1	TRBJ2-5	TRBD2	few	CASSDPGLAGIETQYF	TGCGCCAGCAGTGACCCTGGACTAGCGGGAATAGAGACCCAGTACTTC
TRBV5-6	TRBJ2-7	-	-	CASSFPPGAGAYEQYF	TGTGCCAGCAGCTTCCCTCCGGGAGCCGGAGCCTACGAGCAGTACTTC
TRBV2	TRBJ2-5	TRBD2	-	CASTLAWTSETQYF	TGTGCCAGCACCCTGGCCTGGACTAGTGAGACCCAGTACTTC
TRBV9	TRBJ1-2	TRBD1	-	CASSVTPGGADYGYTF	TGTGCCAGCAGCGTCACACCAGGGGGCGCGGACTATGGCTACACCTTC
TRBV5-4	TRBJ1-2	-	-	CASSRTDTNYGYTF	TGTGCCAGCAGCAGGACAGATACTAACTATGGCTACACCTTC